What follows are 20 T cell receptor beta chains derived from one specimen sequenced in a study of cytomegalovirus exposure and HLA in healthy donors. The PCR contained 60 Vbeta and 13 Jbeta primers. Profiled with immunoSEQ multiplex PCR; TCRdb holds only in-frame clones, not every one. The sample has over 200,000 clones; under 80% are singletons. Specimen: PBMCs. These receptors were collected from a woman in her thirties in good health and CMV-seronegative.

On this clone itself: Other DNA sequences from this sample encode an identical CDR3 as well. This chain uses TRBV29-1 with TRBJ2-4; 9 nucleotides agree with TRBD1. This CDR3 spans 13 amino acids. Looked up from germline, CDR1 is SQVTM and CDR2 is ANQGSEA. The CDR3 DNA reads TGCACCGCGGGACAGGGAGAAGGAAACATTCAGTACTTC. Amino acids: CTAGQGEGNIQYF.

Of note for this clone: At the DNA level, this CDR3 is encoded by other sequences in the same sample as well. The CDR3 region is CASSYSGGDNSPLHF. The CDR3 region has the DNA TGTGCCAGCAGTTACTCAGGGGGGGATAATTCACCCCTCCACTTT. The J gene is TRBJ1-6, the V gene TRBV6-6; possible D gene TRBD1, 6 bases. With 0 bases removed from V and 5 bases from J, the gap between germline ends came to 8 bases. CDR3 length: 15 residues. Germline lookup yields CDR1 MNHNY and CDR2 SVGAGI (reference sequence).

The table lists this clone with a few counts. The CDR3 loop reads CAWRAGVEGSPLHF. The DNA of the CDR3 is TGTGCCTGGAGGGCCGGGGTGGAGGGTTCACCCCTCCACTTT. V is TRBV30 and J is TRBJ1-6; D is ambiguous. The CDR3 is made up of 14 amino acids. Trimming removed 3 bases at V and 9 bases at J, with 15 bases between. Germline values: CDR1 GTSNPN, CDR2 SVGIG (reference sequence).

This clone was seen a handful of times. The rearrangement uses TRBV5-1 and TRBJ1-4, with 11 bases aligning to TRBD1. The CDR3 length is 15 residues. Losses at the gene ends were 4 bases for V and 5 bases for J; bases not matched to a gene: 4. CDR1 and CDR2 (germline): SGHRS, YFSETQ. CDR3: CASSHGTGGNEKLFF. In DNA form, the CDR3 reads TGCGCCAGCAGCCACGGGACAGGGGGAAATGAAAAACTGTTTTTT.

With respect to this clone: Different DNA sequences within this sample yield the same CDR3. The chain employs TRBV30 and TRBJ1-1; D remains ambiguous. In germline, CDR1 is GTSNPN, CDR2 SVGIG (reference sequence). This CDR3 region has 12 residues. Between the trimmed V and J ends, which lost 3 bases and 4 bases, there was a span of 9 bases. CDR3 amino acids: CAWSPSATEAFF. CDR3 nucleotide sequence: TGTGCCTGGAGCCCGAGTGCCACTGAAGCTTTCTTT. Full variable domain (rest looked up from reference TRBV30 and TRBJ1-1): SQTIHQWPATLVQPVGSPLSLECTVEGTSNPNLYWYRQAAGRGLQLLFYSVGIGQISSEVPQNLSASRPQDRQFILSSKKLLLSDSGFYLCAWSPSATEAFFGQGTRLTVV.

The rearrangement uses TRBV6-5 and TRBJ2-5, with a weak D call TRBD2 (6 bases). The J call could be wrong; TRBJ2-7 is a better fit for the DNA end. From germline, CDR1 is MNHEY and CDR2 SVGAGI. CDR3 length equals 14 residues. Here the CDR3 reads CASSYQQGGYEQYF. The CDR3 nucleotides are TGTGCCAGCAGTTACCAGCAGGGAGGCTACGAGCAGTACTTC.

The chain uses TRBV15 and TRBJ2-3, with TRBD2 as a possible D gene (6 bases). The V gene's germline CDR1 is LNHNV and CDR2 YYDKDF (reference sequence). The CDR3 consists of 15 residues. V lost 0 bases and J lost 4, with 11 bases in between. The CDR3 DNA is TGTGCCACCAGCAGAGATTGGGAGGCGGCAGATACGCAGTATTTT. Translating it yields CATSRDWEAADTQYF.

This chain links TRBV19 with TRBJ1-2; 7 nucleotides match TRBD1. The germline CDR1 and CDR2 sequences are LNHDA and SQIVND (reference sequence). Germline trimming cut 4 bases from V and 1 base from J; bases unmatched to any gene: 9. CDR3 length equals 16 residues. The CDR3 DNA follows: TGTGCCAGTAGTACCTGGACAGGTCGAGATAACTATGGCTACACCTTC. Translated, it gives CASSTWTGRDNYGYTF.

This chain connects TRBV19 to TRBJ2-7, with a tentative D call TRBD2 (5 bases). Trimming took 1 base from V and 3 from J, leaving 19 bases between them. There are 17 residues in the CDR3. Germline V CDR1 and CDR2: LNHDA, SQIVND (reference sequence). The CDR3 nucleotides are TGTGCCAGTAGTATAGGGGTCGGGGTTGGCGTTCGCTACGAGCAGTACTTC. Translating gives CASSIGVGVGVRYEQYF.

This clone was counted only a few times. The CDR3 region has the DNA TGTGCCAGCAGGGAGACTTCCAGGGGGCTCTGTGGCTACACCTTC. This codes for CASRETSRGLCGYTF. V usage is TRBV21-1 and J usage is TRBJ1-2; TRBD1, the table's D call, was not compared with the DNA. TRBV21-1 is a pseudogene segment. This CDR3 is built from 15 residues.

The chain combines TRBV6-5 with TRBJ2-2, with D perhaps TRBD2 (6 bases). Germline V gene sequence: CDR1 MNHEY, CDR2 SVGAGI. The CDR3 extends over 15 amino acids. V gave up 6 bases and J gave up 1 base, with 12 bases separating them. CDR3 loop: CASRGGAQNTGELFF. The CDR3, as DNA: TGTGCCAGCAGAGGAGGGGCGCAGAACACCGGGGAGCTGTTTTTT.

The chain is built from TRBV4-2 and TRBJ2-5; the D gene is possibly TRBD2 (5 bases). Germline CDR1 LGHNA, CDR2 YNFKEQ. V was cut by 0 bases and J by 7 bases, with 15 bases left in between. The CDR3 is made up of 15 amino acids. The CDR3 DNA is TGTGCCAGCAGCCAAGATGTACTAGTCGCCGGGACCCAGTACTTC. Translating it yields CASSQDVLVAGTQYF.

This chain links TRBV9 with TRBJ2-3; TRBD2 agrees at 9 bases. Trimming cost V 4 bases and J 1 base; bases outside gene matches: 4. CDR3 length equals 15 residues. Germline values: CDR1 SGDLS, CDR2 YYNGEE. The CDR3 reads CASSPAGGRTDTQYF. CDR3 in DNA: TGTGCCAGCAGCCCGGCGGGAGGGCGCACAGATACGCAGTATTTT.

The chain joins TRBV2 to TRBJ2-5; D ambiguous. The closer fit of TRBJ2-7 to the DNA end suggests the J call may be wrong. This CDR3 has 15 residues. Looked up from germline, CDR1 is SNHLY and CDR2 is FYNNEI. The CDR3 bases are TGTGCCAGCAGTGAATGGTACCACGAAACCTACGAGCAGTACTTC. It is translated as CASSEWYHETYEQYF.

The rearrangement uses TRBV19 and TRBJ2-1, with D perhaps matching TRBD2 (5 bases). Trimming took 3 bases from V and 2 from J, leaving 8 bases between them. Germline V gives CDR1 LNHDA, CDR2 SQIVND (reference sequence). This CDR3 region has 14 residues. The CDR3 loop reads CASSISGTYNEQFF. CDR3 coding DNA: TGTGCCAGTAGTATTTCGGGGACCTACAATGAGCAGTTCTTC.

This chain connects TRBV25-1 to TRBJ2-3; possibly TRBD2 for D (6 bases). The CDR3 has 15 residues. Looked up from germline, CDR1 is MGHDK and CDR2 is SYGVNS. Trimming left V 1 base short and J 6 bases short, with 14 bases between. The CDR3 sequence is CASSESYREADTQYF. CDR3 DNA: TGTGCCAGCAGTGAATCCTATAGGGAGGCGGATACGCAGTATTTT.

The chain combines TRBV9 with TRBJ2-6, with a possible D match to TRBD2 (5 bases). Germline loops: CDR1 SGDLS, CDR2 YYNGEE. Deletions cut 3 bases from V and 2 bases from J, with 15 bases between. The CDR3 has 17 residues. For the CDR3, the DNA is TGTGCCAGCAGCGGAGGACTCCTGAGGGCTGGGGCCAACGTCCTGACTTTC. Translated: CASSGGLLRAGANVLTF.

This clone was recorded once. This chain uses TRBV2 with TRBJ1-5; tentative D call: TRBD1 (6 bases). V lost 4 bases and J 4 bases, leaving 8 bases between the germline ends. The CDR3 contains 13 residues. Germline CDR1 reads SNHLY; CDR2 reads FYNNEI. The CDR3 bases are TGTGCCAGCAGTGGACAGGTAAATCAGCCCCAGCATTTT. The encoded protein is CASSGQVNQPQHF.

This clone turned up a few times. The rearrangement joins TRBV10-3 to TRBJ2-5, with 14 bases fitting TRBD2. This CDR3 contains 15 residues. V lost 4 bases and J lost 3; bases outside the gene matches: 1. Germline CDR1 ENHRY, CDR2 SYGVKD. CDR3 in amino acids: CAISGTSGGKETQYF. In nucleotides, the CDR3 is TGTGCCATCAGTGGGACTAGCGGGGGGAAAGAGACCCAGTACTTC.

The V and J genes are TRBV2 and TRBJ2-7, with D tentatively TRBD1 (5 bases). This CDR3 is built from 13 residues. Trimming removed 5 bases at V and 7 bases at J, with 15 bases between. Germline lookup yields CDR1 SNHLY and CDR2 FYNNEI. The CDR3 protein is CASSWVRVGEQYF. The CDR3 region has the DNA TGTGCCAGCAGTTGGGTCAGGGTGGGTGAGCAGTACTTC.